This T cell receptor (beta chain) was sequenced in a study of cytomegalovirus exposure and HLA in healthy donors. General study results and limits: Most TCR sequences were seen very rarely across donors, but some public TCRs occurred in many.

The germline V gene has CDR1 MDHEN and CDR2 SYDVKM. V shed 3 bases and J 3 bases; nucleotides not matched to a gene: 10. This CDR3 contains 17 residues. Regarding this clone: Its antigen is not known.

This PCR relied on a set of 60 Vbeta primers and 13 Jbeta primers. Some clones are missing from TCRdb's copy, which holds only in-frame ones; the method was immunoSEQ multiplex PCR. The repertoire holds some 150,000 clones, with 82% as singletons. Sequencing was done on a sample of PBMCs. The J gene is TRBJ2-2, the V gene TRBV28; TRBD2 matches 7 bases. The source of this sequence is a man in his fifties in good health and CMV-seropositive. The CDR3 sequence is CASSFPFGTTHTGELFF. CDR3 coding DNA: TGTGCCAGCAGTTTCCCCTTCGGGACTACACACACCGGGGAGCTGTTTTTT.